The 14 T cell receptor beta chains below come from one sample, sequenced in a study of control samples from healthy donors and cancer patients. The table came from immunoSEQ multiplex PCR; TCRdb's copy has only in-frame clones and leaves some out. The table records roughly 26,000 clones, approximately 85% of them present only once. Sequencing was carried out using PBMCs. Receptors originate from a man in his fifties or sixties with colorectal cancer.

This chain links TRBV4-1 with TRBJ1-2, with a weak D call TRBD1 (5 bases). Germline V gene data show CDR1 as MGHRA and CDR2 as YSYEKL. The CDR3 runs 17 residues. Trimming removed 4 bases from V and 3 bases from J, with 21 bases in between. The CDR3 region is CASSPQTGESFYYGYTF. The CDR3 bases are TGCGCCAGCAGCCCTCAGACGGGGGAGTCCTTCTACTATGGCTACACCTTC.

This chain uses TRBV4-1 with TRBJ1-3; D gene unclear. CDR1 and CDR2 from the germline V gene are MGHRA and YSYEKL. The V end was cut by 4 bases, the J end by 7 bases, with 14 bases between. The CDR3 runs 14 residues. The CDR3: CASSPPGAVNTIYF. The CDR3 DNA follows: TGCGCCAGCAGCCCCCCCGGAGCGGTCAACACCATATATTTT.

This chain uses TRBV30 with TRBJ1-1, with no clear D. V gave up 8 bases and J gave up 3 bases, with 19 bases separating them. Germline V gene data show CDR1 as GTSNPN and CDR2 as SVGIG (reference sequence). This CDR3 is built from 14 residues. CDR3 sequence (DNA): TGTGCCGCCGGGGTCCGAGGACCGTACACTGAAGCTTTCTTT. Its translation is CAAGVRGPYTEAFF.

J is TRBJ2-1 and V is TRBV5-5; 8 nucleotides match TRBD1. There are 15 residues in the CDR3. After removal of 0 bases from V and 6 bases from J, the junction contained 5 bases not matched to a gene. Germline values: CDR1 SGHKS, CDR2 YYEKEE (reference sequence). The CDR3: CASSLGTGGFNEQFF. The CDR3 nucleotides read TGTGCCAGCAGCTTGGGTACAGGGGGATTCAATGAGCAGTTCTTC.

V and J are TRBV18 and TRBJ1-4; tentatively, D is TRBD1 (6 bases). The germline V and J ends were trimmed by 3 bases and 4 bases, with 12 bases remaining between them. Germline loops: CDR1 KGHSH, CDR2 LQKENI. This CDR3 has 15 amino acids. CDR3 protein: CASSPRQGHNEKLFF. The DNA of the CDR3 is TGTGCCAGCTCACCTCGCCAGGGACATAATGAAAAACTGTTTTTT.

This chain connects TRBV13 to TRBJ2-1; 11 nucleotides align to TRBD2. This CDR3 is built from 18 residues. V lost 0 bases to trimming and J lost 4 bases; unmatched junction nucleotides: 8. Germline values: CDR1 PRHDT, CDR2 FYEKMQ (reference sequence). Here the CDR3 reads CASSLGVAGGHRYNEQFF. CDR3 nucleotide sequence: TGTGCCAGCAGCTTAGGGGTAGCGGGGGGGCATCGGTACAATGAGCAGTTCTTC.

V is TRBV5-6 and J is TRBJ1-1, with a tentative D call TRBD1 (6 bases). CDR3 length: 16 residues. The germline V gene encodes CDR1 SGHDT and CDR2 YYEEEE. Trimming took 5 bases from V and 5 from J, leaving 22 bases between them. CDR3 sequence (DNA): TGTGCCAGCAGTCGCAGGGGCCCAGGGCGCGAGACTGAAGCTTTCTTT. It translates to CASSRRGPGRETEAFF.

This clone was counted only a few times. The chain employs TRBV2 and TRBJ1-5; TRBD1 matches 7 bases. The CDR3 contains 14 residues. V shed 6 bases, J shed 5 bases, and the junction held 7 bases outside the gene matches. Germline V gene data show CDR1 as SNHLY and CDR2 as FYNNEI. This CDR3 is CASRDRPPDQPQHF. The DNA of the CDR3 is TGTGCCAGCAGGGACAGGCCCCCCGATCAGCCCCAGCATTTT.

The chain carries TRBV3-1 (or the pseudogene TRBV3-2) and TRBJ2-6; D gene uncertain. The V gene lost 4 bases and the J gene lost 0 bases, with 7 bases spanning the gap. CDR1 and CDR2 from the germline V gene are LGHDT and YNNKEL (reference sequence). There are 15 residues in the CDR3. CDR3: CASSLALSGANVLTF. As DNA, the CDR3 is TGTGCCAGCAGCCTGGCCCTCTCTGGGGCCAACGTCCTGACTTTC.

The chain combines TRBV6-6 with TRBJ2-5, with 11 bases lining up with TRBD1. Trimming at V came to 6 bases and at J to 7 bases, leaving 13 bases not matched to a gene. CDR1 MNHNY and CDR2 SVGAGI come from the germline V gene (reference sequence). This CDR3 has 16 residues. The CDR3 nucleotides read TGTGCCAGCAGAATTAACCCGGGACAGGGGGAGGCGACCCAGTACTTC. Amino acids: CASRINPGQGEATQYF.

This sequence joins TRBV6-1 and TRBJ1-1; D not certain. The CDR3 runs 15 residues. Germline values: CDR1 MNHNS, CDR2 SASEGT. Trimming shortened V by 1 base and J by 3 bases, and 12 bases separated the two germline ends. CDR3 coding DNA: TGTGCCAGCAGTGAAGAGATGGTAGTGGACACTGAAGCTTTCTTT. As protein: CASSEEMVVDTEAFF.

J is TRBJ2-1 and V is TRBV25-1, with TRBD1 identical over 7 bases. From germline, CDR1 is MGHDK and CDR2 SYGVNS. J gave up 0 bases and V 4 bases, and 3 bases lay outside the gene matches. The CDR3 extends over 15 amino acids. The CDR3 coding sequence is TGTGCCAGCAGTGTGGCAGGGGGCTCCTACAATGAGCAGTTCTTC. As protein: CASSVAGGSYNEQFF.

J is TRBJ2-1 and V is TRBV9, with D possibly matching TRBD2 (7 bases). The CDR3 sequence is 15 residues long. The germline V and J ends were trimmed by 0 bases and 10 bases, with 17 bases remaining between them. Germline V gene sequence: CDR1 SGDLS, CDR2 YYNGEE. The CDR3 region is CASSVVARGPREQFF. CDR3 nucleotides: TGTGCCAGCAGCGTAGTGGCGCGGGGGCCCCGGGAGCAGTTCTTC.

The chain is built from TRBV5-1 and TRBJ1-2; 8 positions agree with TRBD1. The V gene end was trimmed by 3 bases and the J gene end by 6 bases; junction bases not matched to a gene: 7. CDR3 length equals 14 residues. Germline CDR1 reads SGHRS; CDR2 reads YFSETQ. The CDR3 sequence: CASSWSGQGNGYTF. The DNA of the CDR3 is TGCGCCAGCAGCTGGAGCGGACAGGGTAATGGCTACACCTTC. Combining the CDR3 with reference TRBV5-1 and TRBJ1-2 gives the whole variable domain KAGVTQTPRYLIKTRGQQVTLSCSPISGHRSVSWYQQTPGQGLQFLFEYFSETQRNKGNFPGRFSGRQFSNSRSEMNVSTLELGDSALYLCASSWSGQGNGYTFGSGTRLTVV.